The 4 T cell receptor beta chains presented below share a single source sample, sequenced in a study of T cells after yellow fever vaccination. TCRdb recomputed calls from the 5' RACE reads with MiXCR, one row per CDR3 protein. The sample holds 100,000 to 150,000 distinct CDR3 sequences; under 9% are singletons and the top ten take 40%. This sample comprised CD8+ T cells sorted from PBMCs, obtained on the day of the yellow fever booster vaccination. The receptors originated from a young man who received the YFV17D yellow fever vaccine.

In its sample, this clonotype was seen a few times. V is TRBV7-2 and J is TRBJ2-3, with a possible D match to TRBD1 (6 bases). CDR1 is SGHTA, CDR2 FQGNSA, per germline. The CDR3 extends over 14 amino acids. The germline V and J ends were trimmed by 5 bases and 4 bases, with 13 bases remaining between them. CDR3: CASSPWAGADTQYF. As DNA, the CDR3 is TGTGCCAGCAGCCCCTGGGCAGGGGCAGATACGCAGTATTTT.

V gene TRBV4-1 combines with J gene TRBJ2-7; TRBD1 might be the D (7 bases). Germline CDR1 and CDR2: MGHRA and YSYEKL. The V end was cut by 1 base, the J end by 2 bases, with 12 bases between. The CDR3 is made up of 15 amino acids. As DNA, the CDR3 is TGCGCCAGCAGCCAAGGTTCAGGGGGGCCCTACGAGCAGTACTTC. Amino acid sequence: CASSQGSGGPYEQYF.

This clonotype was found a few times. The J gene is TRBJ2-3, the V gene TRBV9; 12 nucleotides match TRBD2. The germline CDR1 and CDR2 sequences are SGDLS and YYNGEE. The CDR3 sequence is 16 residues long. V was pared by 2 bases and J by 4 bases, with 5 bases of the junction left unmatched. DNA for the CDR3: TGTGCCAGCAGCGTGAGCCCTAGCGGGGGGGCAGATACGCAGTATTTT. Protein: CASSVSPSGGADTQYF.

This chain links TRBV9 with TRBJ1-1, with D uncertain. Germline lookup yields CDR1 SGDLS and CDR2 YYNGEE. V lost 3 bases and J lost 1, with 7 bases in between. This CDR3 contains 13 residues. CDR3 residues: CASSGRANTEAFF. CDR3 sequence (DNA): TGTGCCAGCAGCGGACGGGCGAACACTGAAGCTTTCTTT.